Described below is a single TCR beta chain sequence and its context. V lost 2 bases and J 2 bases, leaving 10 bases between the germline ends. CDR1 and CDR2 (germline): PRHDT, FYEKMQ (reference sequence). The CDR3 consists of 15 residues. The method was immunoSEQ multiplex PCR; TCRdb's version includes in-frame clones alone and lacks a portion of them. The table includes about 67,000 clones, 91% detected once. The data were taken from a study of OX40 agonist ivuxolimab in advanced cancers. The sequence was collected from an adult with an advanced solid tumor such as melanoma, head and neck, liver or kidney cancer. The starting material was CD4+ or CD8+ T cells sorted from blood, obtained in a trial of the OX40 agonist ivuxolimab. The chain recombines TRBV13 with TRBJ1-5, with no clear D. The CDR3 here is CASSLRRGGNQPQHF. CDR3 nucleotides: TGTGCCAGCAGCTTAAGGCGGGGTGGCAATCAGCCCCAGCATTTT.